These T cell receptor beta chains were read from a single sample in a study of blood T cell repertoires in COVID-19. TCRdb keeps only in-frame clones here, not all; method: immunoSEQ multiplex PCR. The table shows fewer than 250,000 clones, with approximately 90% occurring only once. The specimen sequenced was peripheral blood. These receptor sequences come from a human donor in a cohort sampled during active COVID-19. The CDR3 runs from the conserved cysteine through the conserved F or W.

v_gene	j_gene	CDR3aa
TRBV5-1	TRBJ2-1	CASSFRDRGYNEQFF
TRBV12-3/TRBV12-4	TRBJ2-7	CASSYRAYEQYF
TRBV7-2	TRBJ2-2	CASSFKQGTGELFF
TRBV1	TRBJ1-2	CTSSQIRQGPSFNYGYTF
TRBV5-1	TRBJ2-5	CASSTNLQGAGETQYF
TRBV5-1	TRBJ2-7	CASRDRTGGSGEQYF
TRBV28	TRBJ2-5	CASSPPQGSQETQYF
TRBV6-5	TRBJ2-2	CASRWDWNTGELFF
TRBV4-2	TRBJ2-1	CASSQDASGDNEQFF
TRBV7-6	TRBJ2-7	CASSLGSRYEQYF
TRBV5-5	TRBJ2-5	CASSRTRGGREETQYF
TRBV7-2	TRBJ2-7	CASSLDGNAGYEQYF
TRBV5-6	TRBJ2-3	CASTHAPRSTQYF
TRBV24-1	TRBJ2-2	CATKQQGDTGELFF
TRBV3-1/TRBV3-2	TRBJ2-2	CASSQDFRTGDTGELFF
TRBV6-6	TRBJ2-7	CASSPITPTSGRFRYEQYF
TRBV16	TRBJ1-5	CASSPMSDRGLKHSNQPQHF
TRBV15	TRBJ2-1	CATSRDLTSGSRYNEQFF
TRBV6-6	TRBJ1-5	CASSETVSNQPQHF
TRBV6-2/TRBV6-3	TRBJ1-5	CASSQGGNQPQHF
TRBV4-1	TRBJ2-7	CASSQDLGGPGYEQYF
TRBV6-2/TRBV6-3	TRBJ1-1	CASSYGQVMNTEAFF
TRBV12-3/TRBV12-4	TRBJ1-6	CASSSGIESPLHF
TRBV7-9	TRBJ2-7	CASSLLPAPEQYF
TRBV5-1	TRBJ2-3	CASSSTTGSTDTQYF
TRBV2	TRBJ1-2	CASSNLQGASGGYTF
TRBV18	TRBJ1-1	CASSPAGNTEAFF
TRBV4-3	TRBJ2-7	CASSQYLDSSYEQYF
TRBV6-2/TRBV6-3	TRBJ1-5	CASSTGGRGNQPQHF
TRBV18	TRBJ1-2	CASSPPISHYGYTF
TRBV27	TRBJ1-5	CASSLAGYSNQPQHF
TRBV5-6	TRBJ2-5	CASSVPLAGGLETQYF
TRBV12-3/TRBV12-4	TRBJ1-6	CASSSDRKSPLHF
TRBV5-1	TRBJ2-1	CASSSGGYNEQFF
TRBV5-5	TRBJ1-2	CASSVTGNYGYTF
TRBV15	TRBJ2-6	CATSRDISGANVLTF
TRBV27	TRBJ1-4	CASSFGADATNEKLFF
TRBV5-1	TRBJ1-1	CASSPGGSTEAFF
TRBV13	TRBJ2-5	CASSHTGDSRKETQYF
TRBV18	TRBJ2-7	CASSPTGGAYEQYF
TRBV5-1	TRBJ2-3	CASSLGSTAGTDTQYF
TRBV9	TRBJ2-1	CASSVGHVIAGGAYNEQFF
TRBV7-2	TRBJ2-7	CASSLNYGGGGYEQYF
TRBV24-1	TRBJ1-5	CATSDGQGNQPQHF
TRBV5-1	TRBJ2-2	CASSPQVNTGELFF
TRBV6-1	TRBJ2-7	CASSESGPGEQYF
TRBV3-1/TRBV3-2	TRBJ2-1	CASSQGVGRYNEQFF
TRBV27	TRBJ1-4	CASSFSGVNEKLFF
TRBV6-5	TRBJ2-1	CASSSTPGRGYNEQFF
TRBV10-2	TRBJ2-2	CASRGASGPTGELFF
TRBV7-9	TRBJ2-1	CASSLGGPSRAGNEQFF
TRBV19	TRBJ2-3	CASSPDRSTDTQYF
TRBV9	TRBJ2-2	CASSRGTNTGELFF
TRBV25-1	TRBJ1-1	CASSLSGNTEAFF
TRBV2	TRBJ2-5	CASSVGVRTEETQYF
TRBV30	TRBJ2-7	CAWSPTGDESYEQYF
TRBV14	TRBJ2-7	CASSKGLTSGLTWEQYF
TRBV7-9	TRBJ2-1	CASSVWGGRGNEQFF